This TCR beta chain was documented in a study of neoadjuvant anti-PD-1 for oral cavity cancer. The overall study: Patients mostly received three to four biweekly nivolumab doses at 3 mg/kg before surgery. Around day 43, patients without progression received a fourth nivolumab dose before surgery. General observations from the study: Higher pretreatment Treg/Th17 ratios tracked higher pretreatment blood clonality.

Germline CDR1 LNHDA, CDR2 SQIVND (reference sequence). This CDR3 is 17 amino acids long. Deletions cut 1 base from V and 6 bases from J, with 19 bases between. About this clone itself: The antigen is unknown.

The assay was immunoSEQ multiplex PCR, and TCRdb's table has in-frame clones only and misses some. The sample consists of about 16,000 clones, approximately 75% of them appearing once. The sample consisted of PBMCs, taken before nivolumab (anti-PD-1) treatment. The TCR sequence derives from a person between 40 and 85 years old with oral cavity squamous cell carcinoma. The chain couples TRBV19 to TRBJ1-5, with D tentatively TRBD1 (5 bases). The CDR3 protein is CASSIGFKEGPGQPQHF. In DNA, the CDR3 is TGTGCCAGTAGTATAGGCTTTAAAGAGGGGCCTGGTCAGCCCCAGCATTTT.